This T cell receptor beta chain came from a study of identifying expanded T cells in peripheral blood. Notes on the study in general: Two-week clone count variance significantly increased as total template count grew. Over approximately two and four weeks, about 16 and 20 clones changed, versus around 1.1 between replicates.

Sequencing was performed with immunoSEQ multiplex PCR; in TCRdb, only in-frame clones are kept and a portion is missing. This repertoire shows roughly 100,000 clones, around nine tenths found once; its top ten account for less than 20%. Collection occurred without any documented infections or immune events in donors. A word on this clone: What it recognizes is unknown.

With 5 bases removed from V and 7 bases from J, the gap between germline ends came to 20 bases. Germline CDR1 is MDHEN and CDR2 is SYDVKM. The CDR3 spans 16 residues. V usage is TRBV28 and J usage is TRBJ2-2; no clear D. The sequence was collected from a person between 18 and 69 years old in good health. The specimen sequenced was blood. DNA of the CDR3: TGTGCCAGCAGTACGATCTCGGAGATGAGTATCGGGGAGCTGTTTTTT. Protein sequence: CASSTISEMSIGELFF.